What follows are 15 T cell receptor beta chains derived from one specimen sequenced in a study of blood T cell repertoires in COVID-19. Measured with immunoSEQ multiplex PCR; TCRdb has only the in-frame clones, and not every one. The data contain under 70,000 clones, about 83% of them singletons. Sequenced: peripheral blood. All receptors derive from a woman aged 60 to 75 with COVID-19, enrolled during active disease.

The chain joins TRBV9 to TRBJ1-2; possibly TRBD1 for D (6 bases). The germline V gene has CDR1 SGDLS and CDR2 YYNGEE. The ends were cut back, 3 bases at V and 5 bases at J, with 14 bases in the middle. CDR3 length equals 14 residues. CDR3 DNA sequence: TGTGCCAGCAGCGGGAGCGGGGGGCATTATGGCTACACCTTC. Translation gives CASSGSGGHYGYTF. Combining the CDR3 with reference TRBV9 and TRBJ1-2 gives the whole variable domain DSGVTQTPKHLITATGQRVTLRCSPRSGDLSVYWYQQSLDQGLQFLIQYYNGEERAKGNILERFSAQQFPDLHSELNLSSLELGDSALYFCASSGSGGHYGYTFGSGTRLTVV.

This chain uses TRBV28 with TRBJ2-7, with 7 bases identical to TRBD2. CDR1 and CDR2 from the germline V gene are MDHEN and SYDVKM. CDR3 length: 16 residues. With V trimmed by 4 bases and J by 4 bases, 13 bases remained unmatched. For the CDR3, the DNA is TGTGCCAGCAGTTCACCCGGGACTAAAGTTTCGTACGAGCAGTACTTC. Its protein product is CASSSPGTKVSYEQYF.

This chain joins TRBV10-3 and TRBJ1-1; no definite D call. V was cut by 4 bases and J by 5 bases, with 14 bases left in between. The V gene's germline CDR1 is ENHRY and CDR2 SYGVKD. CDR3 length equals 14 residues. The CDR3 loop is CAISAARLRTEAFF. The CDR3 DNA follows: TGTGCCATCAGTGCTGCCAGGTTAAGAACTGAAGCTTTCTTT.

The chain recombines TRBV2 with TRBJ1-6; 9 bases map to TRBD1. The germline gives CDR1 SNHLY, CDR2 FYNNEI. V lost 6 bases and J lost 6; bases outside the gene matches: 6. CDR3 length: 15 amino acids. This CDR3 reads CASRRDRVGNSPLHF. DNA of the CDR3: TGTGCCAGCAGAAGGGACAGGGTTGGTAATTCACCCCTCCACTTT.

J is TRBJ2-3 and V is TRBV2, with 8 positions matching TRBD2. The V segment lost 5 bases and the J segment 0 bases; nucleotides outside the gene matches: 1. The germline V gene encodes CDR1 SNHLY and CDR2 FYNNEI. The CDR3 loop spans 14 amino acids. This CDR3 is CASSRLASTDTQYF. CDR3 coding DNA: TGTGCCAGCAGTAGACTAGCGAGCACAGATACGCAGTATTTT.

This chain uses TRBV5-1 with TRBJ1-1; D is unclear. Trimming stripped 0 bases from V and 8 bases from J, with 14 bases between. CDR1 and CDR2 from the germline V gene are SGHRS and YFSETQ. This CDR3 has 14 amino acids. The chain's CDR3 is CASSLVRELNEAFF. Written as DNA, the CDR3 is TGCGCCAGCAGCTTGGTGCGAGAGTTAAACGAAGCTTTCTTT.

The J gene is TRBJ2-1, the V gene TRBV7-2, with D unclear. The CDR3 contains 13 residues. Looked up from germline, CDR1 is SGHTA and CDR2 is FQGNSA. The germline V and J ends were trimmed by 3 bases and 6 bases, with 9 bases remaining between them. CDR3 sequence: CASSFINSNEQFF. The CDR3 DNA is TGTGCCAGCAGCTTTATAAATTCCAATGAGCAGTTCTTC.

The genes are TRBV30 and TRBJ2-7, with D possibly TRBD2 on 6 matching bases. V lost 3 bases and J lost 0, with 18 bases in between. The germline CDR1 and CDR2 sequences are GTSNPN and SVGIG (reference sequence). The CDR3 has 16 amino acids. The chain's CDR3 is CAWRALNRETSYEQYF. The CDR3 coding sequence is TGTGCCTGGAGGGCTCTAAATCGGGAGACCTCCTACGAGCAGTACTTC.

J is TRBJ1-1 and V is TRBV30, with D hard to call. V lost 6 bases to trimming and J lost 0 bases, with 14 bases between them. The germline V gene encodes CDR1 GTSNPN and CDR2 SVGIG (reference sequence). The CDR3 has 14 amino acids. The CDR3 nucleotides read TGTGCCTGCAATAAAGACAACATGAACACTGAAGCTTTCTTT. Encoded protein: CACNKDNMNTEAFF.

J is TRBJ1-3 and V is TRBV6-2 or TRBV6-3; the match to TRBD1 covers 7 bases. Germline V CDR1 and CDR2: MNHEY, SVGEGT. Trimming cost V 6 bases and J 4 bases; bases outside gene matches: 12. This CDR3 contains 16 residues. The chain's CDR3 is CASSPRDRTGGNTIYF. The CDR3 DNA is TGTGCCAGCAGCCCTCGGGACAGAACCGGCGGAAACACCATATATTTT.

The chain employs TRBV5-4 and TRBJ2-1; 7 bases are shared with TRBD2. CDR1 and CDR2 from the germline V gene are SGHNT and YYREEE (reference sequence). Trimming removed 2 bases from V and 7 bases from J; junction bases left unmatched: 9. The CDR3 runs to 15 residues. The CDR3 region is CASSFPGTTGNEQFF. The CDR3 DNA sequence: TGTGCCAGCAGCTTTCCCGGGACTACTGGTAATGAGCAGTTCTTC.

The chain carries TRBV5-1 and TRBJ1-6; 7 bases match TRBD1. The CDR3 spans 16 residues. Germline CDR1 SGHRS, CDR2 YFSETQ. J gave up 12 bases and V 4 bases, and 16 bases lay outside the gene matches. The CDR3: CASSPGQPTPWGPLHF. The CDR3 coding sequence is TGCGCCAGCAGCCCGGGACAGCCGACCCCTTGGGGACCCCTCCACTTT.

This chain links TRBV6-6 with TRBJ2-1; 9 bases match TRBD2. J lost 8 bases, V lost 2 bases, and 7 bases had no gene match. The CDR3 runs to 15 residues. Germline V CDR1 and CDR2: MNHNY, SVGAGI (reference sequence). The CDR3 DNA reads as TGTGCCAGCAGTTACGTAGCGGGAGAGGTCGATGAGCAGTTCTTC. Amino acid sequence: CASSYVAGEVDEQFF.

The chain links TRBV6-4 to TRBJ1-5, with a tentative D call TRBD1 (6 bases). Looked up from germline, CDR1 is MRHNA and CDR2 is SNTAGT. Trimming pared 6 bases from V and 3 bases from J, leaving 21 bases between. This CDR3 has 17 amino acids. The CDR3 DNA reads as TGTGCCAGCAGCGCTCAACACAGGGAGGGTAACAATCAGCCCCAGCATTTT. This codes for CASSAQHREGNNQPQHF.

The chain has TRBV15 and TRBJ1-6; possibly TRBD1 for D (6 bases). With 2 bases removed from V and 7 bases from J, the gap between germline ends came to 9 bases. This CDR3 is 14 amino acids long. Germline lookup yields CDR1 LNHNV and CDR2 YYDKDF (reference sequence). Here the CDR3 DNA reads TGTGCCACCAGCAGAAGGGACAACAATTCACCCCTCCACTTT. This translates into CATSRRDNNSPLHF.